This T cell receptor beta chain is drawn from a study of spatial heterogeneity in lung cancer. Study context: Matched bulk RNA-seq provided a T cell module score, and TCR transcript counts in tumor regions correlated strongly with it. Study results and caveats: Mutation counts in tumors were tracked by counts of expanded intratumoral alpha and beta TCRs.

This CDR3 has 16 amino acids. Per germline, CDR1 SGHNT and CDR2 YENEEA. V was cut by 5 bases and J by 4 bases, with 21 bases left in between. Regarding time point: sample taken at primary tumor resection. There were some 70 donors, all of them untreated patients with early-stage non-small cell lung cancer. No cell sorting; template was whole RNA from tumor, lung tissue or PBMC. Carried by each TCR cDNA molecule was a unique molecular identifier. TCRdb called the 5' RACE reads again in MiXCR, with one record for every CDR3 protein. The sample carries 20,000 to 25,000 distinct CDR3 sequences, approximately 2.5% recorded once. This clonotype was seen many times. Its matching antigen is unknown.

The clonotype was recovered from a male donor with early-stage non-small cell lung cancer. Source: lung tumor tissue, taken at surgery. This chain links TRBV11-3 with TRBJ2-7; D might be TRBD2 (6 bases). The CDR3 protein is CASSPEEASAGYEQYF. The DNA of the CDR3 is TGTGCCAGCAGCCCCGAGGAGGCTAGCGCTGGTTACGAGCAGTACTTC.